The T cell receptor beta chain under discussion was sequenced for a study of cytomegalovirus exposure and HLA in healthy donors. Study results and limitations: Within an earlier analysis, most TCR beta V segments proved productive either about 87% or about 30% of the time. The study dropped some indistinguishable V segments, TRBV6-2 and TRBV6-3 among them. In a later analysis, across HLA loci, associated TCR counts were highest for DRB1, lowest for HLA-C.

Healthy bone marrow donors formed the donor group. The V end was cut by 6 bases, the J end by 2 bases, with 10 bases between. Germline CDR1 reads LNHDA; CDR2 reads SQIVND (reference sequence). The CDR3 has 14 residues. The PCR ran on 60 Vbeta and 13 Jbeta primers. Sequencing used immunoSEQ multiplex PCR; TCRdb keeps in-frame clones, though not all of them. The sample consists of 150,000 or so clones, more than 9.5% of them appearing once. A few counts support this clone. Antigen: not known. The receptor was isolated from a man in his fifties or sixties in good health and CMV-seronegative. The rearrangement joins TRBV19 to TRBJ2-2, with a weak D call TRBD2 (6 bases). Material: PBMCs. The CDR3 sequence: CASSMTSNTGELFF. The CDR3 DNA sequence: TGTGCCAGTAGCATGACTAGTAACACCGGGGAGCTGTTTTTT.